These 24 T cell receptor beta chains were sequenced from one sample in a study of blood T cell repertoires in COVID-19 (dated by TCRdb to 2020 to 2021). The library relied on the immunoSEQ multiplex PCR assay. The source is immuneACCESS, and TCRdb retained only in-frame sequences with V and J called. Part of the clones is not carried over; for the studies checked, unresolved V genes explain less than half of this, and the remainder is unexplained. Present in this sample are 210,000 or so clones, around 80% of which were seen just once. The biggest ten clones account for about an eighth of the sample. Specimen: peripheral blood. These receptors all come from a woman between 40 and 55 years old with acute or convalescent COVID-19.

V and J are TRBV6-4 and TRBJ2-1, with TRBD2 as a possible D gene (6 bases). V lost 2 bases to trimming and J lost 5 bases, with 13 bases between them. Germline CDR1 MRHNA, CDR2 SNTAGT. The length of the CDR3 is 15 residues. The CDR3 DNA follows: TGTGCCAGCAGTGACGGGTGGGAGGCCCACAATGAGCAGTTCTTC. Amino acid sequence: CASSDGWEAHNEQFF.

V and J are TRBV6-2 or TRBV6-3 and TRBJ2-1, with a weak D call TRBD2 (5 bases). Germline CDR1 MNHEY, CDR2 SVGEGT. This CDR3 has 17 residues. The V gene lost 0 bases and the J gene lost 5 bases, with 17 bases spanning the gap. The CDR3 DNA follows: TGTGCCAGCAGTTACTCCCAACGTGAGAAGGGAGACAATGAGCAGTTCTTC. It encodes CASSYSQREKGDNEQFF.

This clone was seen only once. V is TRBV5-1 and J is TRBJ2-7; tentatively, D is TRBD2 (5 bases). V gave up 1 base and J gave up 2 bases, with 7 bases separating them. The CDR3 totals 13 residues. Germline V gene data show CDR1 as SGHRS and CDR2 as YFSETQ. The CDR3 nucleotides are TGCGCCAGCAGCTTGTGGGAGACCTACGAGCAGTACTTC. Translating gives CASSLWETYEQYF. The variable domain in full, completed from reference TRBV5-1 and TRBJ2-7, reads KAGVTQTPRYLIKTRGQQVTLSCSPISGHRSVSWYQQTPGQGLQFLFEYFSETQRNKGNFPGRFSGRQFSNSRSEMNVSTLELGDSALYLCASSLWETYEQYFGPGTRLTVT.

The chain has TRBV10-3 and TRBJ1-2; 8 nucleotides agree with TRBD1. The junction had 2 bases not matched to a gene; V was cut back by 4 bases and J by 1 base. Germline V gene data show CDR1 as ENHRY and CDR2 as SYGVKD. The CDR3 has 14 residues. The CDR3 DNA sequence: TGTGCCATCAGTGGGACAGGGAATAACTATGGCTACACCTTC. It yields the protein CAISGTGNNYGYTF.

The CDR3 region is CASSTDREAGELFF. CDR3 coding DNA: TGTGCCAGCAGCACCGACAGGGAGGCCGGGGAGCTGTTTTTT. The chain carries TRBV3-1 (or the pseudogene TRBV3-2) and TRBJ2-2; D perhaps matches TRBD1 (7 bases). CDR1 is LGHDT, CDR2 YNNKEL, per germline (reference sequence). The CDR3 contains 14 residues. V was pared by 5 bases and J by 6 bases, with 13 bases between.

The sample holds a few counts of this clone. The gene calls are TRBV21-1 and TRBJ1-1; the table gives TRBD1 as D, unverified against the DNA. TRBV21-1 is termed a pseudogene. The CDR3 contains 18 residues. Written as DNA, the CDR3 is TGTGCCAGCAGCAAAGATGGGGACAGGTTAAAGGTCAGGGTAGGGGCTTTCTTT. Translation gives CASSKDGDRLKVRVGAFF.

The V gene is TRBV3-1 (or the pseudogene TRBV3-2), the J gene TRBJ1-3, with TRBD1 matching 7 bases. This CDR3 region has 16 residues. The trim removed 2 bases at V and 2 bases at J, leaving 6 bases unmatched. CDR1 and CDR2 (germline): LGHDT, YNNKEL (reference sequence). In DNA, the CDR3 is TGTGCCAGCAGCCAAAACAGGGGAGCGACTGGAAACACCATATATTTT. Protein: CASSQNRGATGNTIYF.

The chain employs TRBV16 and TRBJ1-2, with D unclear. CDR3 size: 13 residues. V was trimmed by 0 bases and J by 4 bases, leaving 6 bases between them. Germline V gene data show CDR1 as KGHSY and CDR2 as FQNENV. The CDR3 here is CASSQSRSYGYTF. As DNA, the CDR3 is TGTGCCAGCAGCCAATCCCGCAGCTATGGCTACACCTTC.

This chain uses TRBV29-1 with TRBJ1-2; D is possibly TRBD1 (6 bases). The CDR3 totals 14 residues. V gave up 2 bases and J gave up 3 bases, with 13 bases separating them. Germline assignment: CDR1 SQVTM and CDR2 ANQGSEA. The CDR3 protein is CSVEWGGLYYGYTF. CDR3 coding DNA: TGCAGCGTTGAATGGGGGGGGCTTTACTATGGCTACACCTTC.

The chain is built from TRBV12-3 or TRBV12-4 and TRBJ1-5, with D uncertain. V was trimmed by 1 base and J by 4 bases, leaving 2 bases between them. The CDR3 is 12 amino acids. CDR3 bases: TGTGCCAGCAGTTTAGTAAATCAGCCCCAGCATTTT. Protein: CASSLVNQPQHF.

The chain recombines TRBV9 with TRBJ2-3, with TRBD2 matching over 9 bases. After removal of 2 bases from V and 3 bases from J, the junction contained 7 bases not matched to a gene. The CDR3 loop spans 16 amino acids. The germline CDR1 and CDR2 sequences are SGDLS and YYNGEE. For the CDR3, the DNA is TGTGCCAGCAGCGTTTACCCTAGCGGGAAGACAGATACGCAGTATTTT. It codes for CASSVYPSGKTDTQYF.

This rearrangement joins TRBV30 to TRBJ1-2; a possible D gene is TRBD1 (6 bases). V lost 4 bases, J lost 6 bases, and 15 bases lay in between. The CDR3 sequence is 13 residues long. From germline, CDR1 is GTSNPN and CDR2 SVGIG (reference sequence). CDR3 sequence: CAWTQQGTDGYTF. CDR3 in DNA: TGTGCCTGGACTCAACAGGGAACCGATGGCTACACCTTC.

The V call is TRBV24-1, the J call TRBJ2-7, with a tentative D call TRBD2 (6 bases). In germline, CDR1 is KGHDR, CDR2 SFDVKD. V gave up 2 bases and J gave up 3 bases, with 7 bases separating them. This CDR3 spans 13 amino acids. As DNA, the CDR3 is TGTGCCACCAGTGATTCCGGGGGCTACGAGCAGTACTTC. The encoded protein is CATSDSGGYEQYF.

This chain uses TRBV7-9 with TRBJ1-1, with D possibly matching TRBD1 (6 bases). Trimming removed 6 bases at V and 7 bases at J, with 18 bases between. Germline CDR1 and CDR2: SEHNR and FQNEAQ (reference sequence). This CDR3 region has 14 residues. The CDR3 nucleotides read TGTGCCAGCAGGGAAACAGGGAGATCATATGAAGCTTTCTTT. It specifies CASRETGRSYEAFF. Together with reference TRBV7-9 and TRBJ1-1, the CDR3 gives the full variable domain: DTGVSQNPRHKITKRGQNVTFRCDPISEHNRLYWYRQTLGQGPEFLTYFQNEAQLEKSRLLSDRFSAERPKGSFSTLEIQRTEQGDSAMYLCASRETGRSYEAFFGQGTRLTVV.

V usage is TRBV27 and J usage is TRBJ2-3, with TRBD1 identical over 9 bases. The CDR3 covers 16 residues. In germline, CDR1 is MNHEY, CDR2 SMNVEV (reference sequence). The junction had 7 bases not matched to a gene; V was cut back by 6 bases and J by 0 bases. Here the CDR3 reads CASRYLGQGSTDTQYF. The CDR3 nucleotides are TGTGCCAGCAGATACCTGGGACAGGGCAGCACAGATACGCAGTATTTT.

The chain recombines TRBV25-1 with TRBJ2-1; 15 nucleotides line up with TRBD2. J gave up 14 bases and V 4 bases, and 6 bases lay outside the gene matches. Per the germline V gene, CDR1 is MGHDK and CDR2 is SYGVNS. The CDR3 spans 14 residues. The CDR3 region is CASSVGLAGGGEFF. The CDR3 nucleotides are TGTGCCAGCAGTGTGGGACTAGCGGGAGGCGGGGAGTTCTTC.

This sequence joins TRBV7-6 and TRBJ2-1; 8 bases align to TRBD2. Germline V lookup: CDR1 SGHVS, CDR2 FNYEAQ. The CDR3 runs 15 residues. With V trimmed by 5 bases and J by 6 bases, 9 bases remained unmatched. CDR3 nucleotides: TGTGCCAGCAGCGACTTTAGCGGGGTCGCCAATGAGCAGTTCTTC. Its protein is CASSDFSGVANEQFF.

This clone was seen a few times. V and J are TRBV7-2 and TRBJ1-2; no reliable D call. Trimming took off 1 base at V and 10 bases at J, with 7 bases between the two ends. The CDR3 extends over 11 amino acids. Germline assignment: CDR1 SGHTA and CDR2 FQGNSA. CDR3 DNA: TGTGCCAGCAGCTTAGAGCCCTACTACACCTTC. It yields the protein CASSLEPYYTF.

The J gene is TRBJ1-2, the V gene TRBV25-1, with 7 bases fitting TRBD1. Germline CDR1 and CDR2: MGHDK and SYGVNS. With V trimmed by 8 bases and J by 8 bases, 8 bases remained unmatched. The CDR3 contains 12 residues. The CDR3 sequence is CASGRDRAGYTF. The CDR3 bases are TGTGCCAGCGGTCGAGACAGGGCCGGCTACACCTTC.

In this sample, this clone turned up a few times. The chain has TRBV9 and TRBJ2-1; a weak D match, TRBD2 (6 bases). Trimming took 3 bases from V and 5 from J, leaving 15 bases between them. The CDR3 has 15 residues. CDR1 is SGDLS, CDR2 YYNGEE, per germline. In DNA form, the CDR3 reads TGTGCCAGCAGCGACAAGCTTAGCGGCAACAATGAGCAGTTCTTC. The encoded protein is CASSDKLSGNNEQFF.

The CDR3 sequence is CASSHGRGNSYEQYF. CDR3 DNA sequence: TGCGCCAGCAGCCATGGTAGGGGGAACTCCTACGAGCAGTACTTC. The chain links TRBV4-1 to TRBJ2-7, with D possibly TRBD1 on 6 matching bases. Germline V gives CDR1 MGHRA, CDR2 YSYEKL. CDR3 size: 15 residues. V lost 3 bases and J 0 bases, leaving 12 bases between the germline ends.

This chain uses TRBV5-6 with TRBJ1-3; no definite D call. The CDR3 length is 17 residues. The V end lost 1 base, the J end lost 0 bases, and 14 bases lay between the germline ends. Germline lookup yields CDR1 SGHDT and CDR2 YYEEEE. CDR3 sequence: CASSLRETLISGNTIYF. CDR3 bases: TGTGCCAGCAGCTTGAGGGAGACGCTGATCTCTGGAAACACCATATATTTT.

V gene TRBV30 combines with J gene TRBJ1-6; 9 bases are a match to TRBD1. The CDR3 consists of 13 residues. V shed 7 bases and J 8 bases; nucleotides not matched to a gene: 6. Germline V gene lookup returns CDR1 GTSNPN and CDR2 SVGIG (reference sequence). CDR3 in amino acids: CALGQGNDSPLHF. CDR3 coding DNA: TGTGCCTTGGGACAGGGTAATGATTCACCCCTCCACTTT.

This chain's CDR3 is CASSEKGPNRGTDTQYF. The CDR3 coding sequence is TGTGCCAGCAGTGAAAAAGGTCCCAATCGGGGCACAGATACGCAGTATTTT. This chain joins TRBV25-1 and TRBJ2-3; D is uncertain. Germline CDR1 and CDR2: MGHDK and SYGVNS. The CDR3 extends over 17 amino acids. V lost 2 bases and J lost 1, with 16 bases in between.